The rows below give T cell receptor beta chains drawn from one sample of a study of blood T cell repertoires in COVID-19. Here immunoSEQ multiplex PCR was the method, and the copy in TCRdb shows in-frame clones only, minus some. Counted here are tens of thousands of clones, 85% occurring once; the ten biggest clones make up roughly 37%. The material sequenced was peripheral blood. These receptors were collected from an elderly man with acute or convalescent COVID-19. Both conserved end residues are part of each CDR3. A D gene is named only where the DNA matches it firmly. Clone size is not always given. Where it is, it says once, few, many or a class for expanded clones.

j_gene | abundance | v_gene | d_gene | CDR3nt | CDR3aa
TRBJ1-2 | . | TRBV2 | . | TGTGCCAGCAGTGGAGGGAATGGCTACACCTTC | CASSGGNGYTF
TRBJ2-3 | . | TRBV7-3 | . | TGTGCCAGCAGCTTACCCCCTGATACGCAGTATTTT | CASSLPPDTQYF
TRBJ2-2 | . | TRBV11-3 | . | TGTGCCAGCAGCGGCAGGGGTTCCGGGGAGCTGTTTTTT | CASSGRGSGELFF
TRBJ1-2 | . | TRBV6-5 | . | TGTGCCAGCATCTCGGAGGGCGGCTACACCTTC | CASISEGGYTF
TRBJ2-7 | . | TRBV5-1 | . | TGCGCCAGCAGCTTGAGCGGTAGCTCCTACGAGCAGTACTTC | CASSLSGSSYEQYF
TRBJ1-2 | . | TRBV28 | . | TGTGCCAGCAGTTTAAAAGGGGTTGGCTACACCTTC | CASSLKGVGYTF
TRBJ2-7 | . | TRBV9 | . | TGTGCCAGCAGCGTAGCAGGTGACGCCGTTCCCTACGAGCAGTACTTC | CASSVAGDAVPYEQYF
TRBJ2-1 | . | TRBV19 | TRBD2 | TGTGCCAGTCATGCAGGGACTAGCGGGAGGCCAAACTACAATGAGCAGTTCTTC | CASHAGTSGRPNYNEQFF
TRBJ1-2 | . | TRBV30 | . | TGTGCCTACCGACTGCCCCCCCGGGAAGGCTACACCTTC | CAYRLPPREGYTF
TRBJ2-2 | . | TRBV11-3 | . | TGTGCCAGCAGCCAGACTAGGGGGCTCACCGGGGAGCTGTTTTTT | CASSQTRGLTGELFF
TRBJ2-7 | . | TRBV6-5 | TRBD1 | TGTGCCAGCAGTTACTCGGACAGGGGGCGATTCAACGAGCAGTACTTC | CASSYSDRGRFNEQYF
TRBJ2-1 | once | TRBV6-4 | . | TGTGCCAGCAGTGACTCTTCCACCGGGAGTAGCGATGAGCAGTTCTTC | CASSDSSTGSSDEQFF
TRBJ2-7 | . | TRBV3-1/TRBV3-2 | TRBD2 | TGTGCCAGCAGCCATTTGGGGCTAGCGGGAAACGGCGAGCAGTACTTC | CASSHLGLAGNGEQYF
TRBJ2-3 | . | TRBV11-2 | TRBD1 | TGTGCCAGCAGCCCACAGGGGGTCGGCACAGATACGCAGTATTTT | CASSPQGVGTDTQYF
TRBJ1-2 | . | TRBV6-5 | . | TGTGCCAGCAGTTACTCACATTACTATGGCTACACCTTC | CASSYSHYYGYTF
TRBJ2-7 | . | TRBV14 | TRBD2 | TGTGCCAGCAGCCCGCTAGCGGGGGCCTTCTACGAGCAGTACTTC | CASSPLAGAFYEQYF
TRBJ2-3 | . | TRBV28 | . | TGTGCCAGCAGTTCCTCCTCCCCAGATACGCAGTATTTT | CASSSSSPDTQYF
TRBJ2-7 | few | TRBV29-1 | TRBD2 | TGCAGCGCCGGGGAATTAGCGGGAGAAGAGCAGTACTTC | CSAGELAGEEQYF
TRBJ2-3 | . | TRBV5-1 | TRBD1 | TGCGCCAGCAGCTCCGGACAGGGGATCATAGATACGCAGTATTTT | CASSSGQGIIDTQYF
TRBJ2-1 | . | TRBV6-5 | . | TGTGCCAGCATGGGGCGCCGAGGTCCGGAGAATGAGCAGTTCTTC | CASMGRRGPENEQFF
TRBJ1-2 | . | TRBV7-2 | . | TGTGCCAGCACATTAACAGCTCGGAACTATGGCTACACCTTC | CASTLTARNYGYTF